The TCR beta chain described here comes from a study of cytomegalovirus exposure and HLA in healthy donors. Remarks on this clone: Antigen specificity is unknown.

Germline V lookup: CDR1 SGDLS, CDR2 YYNGEE. This CDR3 is built from 18 residues. The ends lost 4 bases at V and 4 bases at J; junction bases unmatched: 14. Notes on the study in general: Later work found that TCR association rates differed between HLA loci; DRB1 had the most and HLA-C the fewest. Based on reports, TCR beta sequences accurately predicted HLA-A and HLA-B alleles for most subjects.

The PCR was carried out with 60 Vbeta primers and 13 Jbeta primers. Assay: immunoSEQ multiplex PCR; the TCRdb copy retains only in-frame clones and omits some. Its listing shows 150,000 to 200,000 clones. This rearrangement joins TRBV9 to TRBJ2-2; 9 bases fit TRBD2. Sequencing input: PBMCs. This receptor was obtained from a woman aged 18-29 years in good health and CMV-seropositive. The CDR3 region is CASSSWGGRALVTGELFF. The CDR3 region has the DNA TGTGCCAGCAGCTCCTGGGGCGGGAGGGCCCTTGTCACCGGGGAGCTGTTTTTT. Full variable domain (missing parts from reference TRBV9 and TRBJ2-2): DSGVTQTPKHLITATGQRVTLRCSPRSGDLSVYWYQQSLDQGLQFLIQYYNGEERAKGNILERFSAQQFPDLHSELNLSSLELGDSALYFCASSSWGGRALVTGELFFGEGSRLTVL.